The 8 T cell receptor beta chains below come from one sample, sequenced in a study of PD-L1 blockade in urothelial cancer. The protocol was immunoSEQ multiplex PCR, while the TCRdb copy is restricted to in-frame clones and leaves out a portion. The repertoire holds 55,000 to 70,000 clones, with around 79% as singletons. Specimen: PBMCs, collected around atezolizumab (anti-PD-L1) treatment. These receptors all come from a man in his 70s with urothelial cancer.

This clone was seen more than once but under ten times. The rearrangement links TRBV6-1 to TRBJ1-5; 11 bases are a match to TRBD1. Trimming at V came to 6 bases and at J to 9 bases, leaving 7 bases not matched to a gene. Germline lookup yields CDR1 MNHNS and CDR2 SASEGT. The CDR3 has 14 residues. CDR3: CASSTDRGLGPQHF. CDR3 DNA: TGTGCCAGCAGCACGGACAGGGGGCTTGGGCCCCAGCATTTT.

This clone was found once. J is TRBJ2-1 and V is TRBV4-1; perhaps TRBD2 as D (7 bases). V lost 1 base to trimming and J lost 7 bases, with 17 bases between them. The CDR3 contains 16 residues. Germline CDR1 is MGHRA and CDR2 is YSYEKL. The CDR3: CASSQVGAGVQNEQFF. For the CDR3, the DNA is TGCGCCAGCAGCCAAGTGGGGGCGGGAGTTCAGAATGAGCAGTTCTTC.

This chain links TRBV5-6 with TRBJ2-1; no definite D call. Germline values: CDR1 SGHDT, CDR2 YYEEEE. V lost 3 bases to trimming and J lost 7 bases, with 11 bases between them. This CDR3 is 13 amino acids long. The CDR3 sequence is CASSYYSGNEQFF. In DNA form, the CDR3 reads TGTGCCAGCAGCTATTACTCGGGTAATGAGCAGTTCTTC.

This clone was detected only a few times. The V and J genes are TRBV2 and TRBJ2-5; 9 nucleotides agree with TRBD2. The CDR3 is 15 amino acids. The germline CDR1 and CDR2 sequences are SNHLY and FYNNEI. Unmatched junction bases numbered 8, after V lost 7 bases and J lost 2 bases. This CDR3 reads CASTSLAGTQETQYF. DNA of the CDR3: TGTGCCAGCACTTCGCTAGCGGGGACACAAGAGACCCAGTACTTC.

J is TRBJ2-1 and V is TRBV28, with a weak D call TRBD2 (6 bases). Germline-derived CDR1 and CDR2 are MDHEN and SYDVKM. This CDR3 is 13 amino acids long. Trimming cost V 5 bases and J 8 bases, with 13 bases left between them. The CDR3 DNA sequence: TGTGCCAGCAGTGGGACTGTGGGCGATGAGCAGTTCTTC. It codes for CASSGTVGDEQFF.

V and J are TRBV7-9 and TRBJ1-2; D is uncertain. This CDR3 has 13 residues. V was pared by 1 base and J by 7 bases, with 10 bases between. Per the germline V gene, CDR1 is SEHNR and CDR2 is FQNEAQ (reference sequence). The CDR3: CASSLDAPRGYTF. CDR3 nucleotides: TGTGCCAGCAGCTTAGATGCCCCGCGTGGCTACACCTTC.

The rearrangement links TRBV9 to TRBJ1-2, with TRBD1 identical over 10 bases. After removal of 0 bases from V and 6 bases from J, the junction contained 5 bases not matched to a gene. CDR1 is SGDLS, CDR2 YYNGEE, per germline. The CDR3 runs to 15 residues. The CDR3 DNA follows: TGTGCCAGCAGCGTAGAGGACAGGGGGGAACATGGCTACACCTTC. This gives the protein CASSVEDRGEHGYTF.

The V and J genes are TRBV28 and TRBJ2-7; 10 nucleotides agree with TRBD1. This CDR3 contains 14 residues. The V segment lost 7 bases and the J segment 5 bases; nucleotides outside the gene matches: 8. Germline CDR1 MDHEN, CDR2 SYDVKM. The CDR3 is CASTPPGTGDEQYF. In DNA form, the CDR3 reads TGTGCCAGCACCCCACCAGGGACAGGGGACGAGCAGTACTTC.